This T cell receptor beta chain was identified during a study of T cell responses to AZD1222 COVID-19 vaccine. For the study at large: The study pooled second doses at about 4 or about 12 weeks.

The CDR3 covers 12 residues. CDR1 and CDR2 from the germline V gene are MGHDK and SYGVNS. Between the trimmed V and J ends, which lost 1 base and 3 bases, there was a span of 3 bases. Study-wide results and limits: Close to half of spike-specific TCRs reportedly recognize unmutated variant regions. Seropositive at baseline were only a handful of AZD1222 recipients. In all cases, repertoires were sampled only after the peak T cell response.

Clones were read by immunoSEQ multiplex PCR, and TCRdb kept only the in-frame ones, dropping some. The sample has roughly 120,000 clones, roughly 85% seen once. Turning to this clone: Antigen specificity is unknown.

Sequenced here: peripheral blood, sampled on day 0 of AZD1222 vaccination. The J gene is TRBJ1-1, the V gene TRBV25-1; D remains unclear. The receptor was isolated from an adult in good health. In DNA form, the CDR3 reads TGTGCCAGCAGTGAATCCCACACTGAAGCTTTCTTT. Translation: CASSESHTEAFF.